These T cell receptor beta chains were read from a single sample in a study of blood T cell repertoires in COVID-19. Sequencing used immunoSEQ multiplex PCR; TCRdb keeps in-frame clones, though not all of them. The data hold some 130,000 clones, with less than 90% observed a single time. What was sequenced was PBMCs or T cells enriched from blood (not recorded which). The source is a man aged 40-55 years with acute COVID-19. The CDR3 runs from the conserved cysteine through the conserved F or W. The D gene is left open where the match is weak. Only part of the rows carry a size: once, few, many, or a class if the clone is expanded.

NA,TRBV12-1,TRBJ1-3,few,TGTGCCAGCAGCTCCGTGACAGGGCCTGGAAACACCATATATTTT,CASSSVTGPGNTIYF
NA,TRBV7-2,TRBJ2-2,NA,TGTGCCAGCGGTAATATAGTCTCCGACACCGGGGAGCTGTTTTTT,CASGNIVSDTGELFF
TRBD1,TRBV18,TRBJ2-5,NA,TGTGCCAGCTCACCACCGGGGACAGGCCCAGAGGGAGAGACCCAGTACTTC,CASSPPGTGPEGETQYF
NA,TRBV2,TRBJ2-3,NA,TGTGCCAGCTCCTGGGCAGCAACGAGCACAGATACGCAGTATTTT,CASSWAATSTDTQYF
TRBD1,TRBV5-1,TRBJ1-2,few,TGCGCCAGCAGCCTGGGACAGGGGAGAGGAAACTATGGCTACACCTTC,CASSLGQGRGNYGYTF
TRBD2,TRBV28,TRBJ2-7,NA,TGTGCCAGCAGTTTCAGCCAGGGAGGGTACGAGCAGTACTTC,CASSFSQGGYEQYF
NA,TRBV11-2,TRBJ2-2,NA,TGTGCCACCATACCGGGACCCGGGGGCACCGGGGAGCTGTTTTTT,CATIPGPGGTGELFF
TRBD1,TRBV2,TRBJ1-1,NA,TGTGCCAGCAGGAAGGGACAGATCTTCATGAACACTGAAGCTTTCTTT,CASRKGQIFMNTEAFF
TRBD1,TRBV28,TRBJ1-1,few,TGTGCCAGCCAAACGGCGAGGGGGCTCGAGAACACTGAAGCTTTCTTT,CASQTARGLENTEAFF
TRBD1,TRBV6-5,TRBJ1-5,NA,TGTGCCAGCAGTTACGGACAGGGTGAACAGCCCCAGCATTTT,CASSYGQGEQPQHF
NA,TRBV2,TRBJ2-1,NA,TGTGCCAGCAGTGAAGGACTAGGCTCCTACAATGAGCAGTTCTTC,CASSEGLGSYNEQFF
TRBD1,TRBV27,TRBJ1-5,NA,TGTGCCAGCAGTCCAGGACAGGGGAGATACCCCCAGCATTTT,CASSPGQGRYPQHF
NA,TRBV5-1,TRBJ2-1,NA,TGCGCCAGCAGCGATGTTCGAGGGAGCAATGAGCAGTTCTTC,CASSDVRGSNEQFF
TRBD1,TRBV10-3,TRBJ1-1,NA,TGTGCCATCAGTGAAGTTTTTAGCGGACAGGACCCTCTTCTATTT,CAISEVFSGQDPLLF
TRBD1,TRBV24-1,TRBJ2-5,NA,TGTGCCACCAGTGATTTAGGGACAGGGATAGGGACCCAGTACTTC,CATSDLGTGIGTQYF
TRBD1,TRBV5-1,TRBJ1-1,once,TGCGCCAGCAGCCCTCGGACAGGGGGAGACACTGAAGCTTTCTTT,CASSPRTGGDTEAFF
NA,TRBV30,TRBJ1-6,NA,TGTGCCTGGAGTGTAATGGGGGCCGGGTCGGCCCTCCACTTT,CAWSVMGAGSALHF
NA,TRBV9,TRBJ1-1,NA,TGTGCCAGCAGCGTAGATAATGGCAGGCTAAACACTGAAGCTTTCTTT,CASSVDNGRLNTEAFF
NA,TRBV28,TRBJ1-4,once,TGTGCCAGCAGCCTATTTGGGATGCGTACCTCAGGGTGGTTTTTT,CASSLFGMRTSGWFF
NA,TRBV4-3,TRBJ2-7,NA,TGCGCCAGCAGCCAAGATAGGGACTTGGCCTACGAGCAGTACTTC,CASSQDRDLAYEQYF
TRBD1,TRBV5-1,TRBJ2-1,NA,TGCGCCAGCAGCTTGTCCCCCACAGGGGGTGGGAATGAGCAGTTCTTC,CASSLSPTGGGNEQFF
NA,TRBV27,TRBJ2-2,NA,TGTGCCAGCAGTTTTGAGGGCTTGAACACCGGGGAGCTGTTTTTT,CASSFEGLNTGELFF
TRBD1,TRBV7-2,TRBJ1-2,NA,TGTGCCAGCAGCTTAGGGGTGACAGGGGGCTATGGCTACACCTTC,CASSLGVTGGYGYTF
NA,TRBV9,TRBJ2-1,NA,TGTGCCAGCAGCTCAAGTCGTACAGGTGAACAGTTCTTC,CASSSSRTGEQFF
NA,TRBV5-1,TRBJ2-1,NA,TGCGCCAGCAGCTTGGAAGGAGATGAGCAGTTCTTC,CASSLEGDEQFF
NA,TRBV25-1,TRBJ1-5,few,TGTGCCAGCTCCCTACGGGGGGTCAATCAGCCCCAGCATTTT,CASSLRGVNQPQHF
TRBD1,TRBV30,TRBJ1-2,NA,TGTGCCTGGAGTGTAGGGACAGTGGGCGGCTACACCTTC,CAWSVGTVGGYTF
TRBD1,TRBV19,TRBJ1-6,NA,TGTGCCAGTAGTATAGACGGACAGGGGTATGCTTCACCCCTCCACTTT,CASSIDGQGYASPLHF
TRBD2,TRBV11-1,TRBJ2-1,NA,TGTGCCAGCAGCTCGGGTAGCGGGGGGCCCTTCAATGAGCAGTTCTTC,CASSSGSGGPFNEQFF
TRBD1,TRBV11-3,TRBJ2-7,NA,TGTGCCAGCAGCTTAGAGAGGGGGCCAGGACCCTACGAGCAGTACTTC,CASSLERGPGPYEQYF
NA,TRBV28,TRBJ1-5,NA,TGTGCCAGCATTCCCGGAGGAAGCAATCAGCCCCAGCATTTT,CASIPGGSNQPQHF
TRBD1,TRBV24-1,TRBJ2-7,few,TGTGCCACCAGTGACGGCTCCCGGGACAGCCCCTACGAGCAGTACTTC,CATSDGSRDSPYEQYF
TRBD1,TRBV10-3,TRBJ2-1,NA,TGTGCCATCAGTGAAGTCAGGACAGGGAACCCCTACAATGAGCAGTTCTTC,CAISEVRTGNPYNEQFF
TRBD1,TRBV16,TRBJ1-6,NA,TGTGCCAGCAGCCAATTAGGACAGGATTCACCCCTCCACTTT,CASSQLGQDSPLHF
TRBD1,TRBV6-5,TRBJ2-7,NA,TGTGCCAGCAGAGGGGGCTTCTCCTACGAGCAGTACTTC,CASRGGFSYEQYF
NA,TRBV5-4,TRBJ2-3,NA,TGTGCCAGCAGCTTAGAGGGGGCAGATACGCAGTATTTT,CASSLEGADTQYF
NA,TRBV30,TRBJ1-1,NA,TGTGCCTGGACCCTTTCCCGGTCCACTGAAGCTTTCTTT,CAWTLSRSTEAFF
TRBD1,TRBV5-1,TRBJ2-1,once,TGCGCCAGCGGCCAGGGGGCGCTGGCCTCCTACAATGAGCAGTTCTTC,CASGQGALASYNEQFF
TRBD2,TRBV5-1,TRBJ2-5,NA,TGCGCCAGCAGCTTCGGCGGGGGGATGGGAGAGACCCAGTACTTC,CASSFGGGMGETQYF
NA,TRBV10-1,TRBJ2-3,NA,TGCGCCAGCAGCGATGCTAGCGTCACAGATACGCAGTATTTT,CASSDASVTDTQYF
TRBD2,TRBV7-2,TRBJ2-3,NA,TGTGCCAGCAGCTCGGGACTAGCGGGGGGGCTGTGGGATACGCAGTATTTT,CASSSGLAGGLWDTQYF
TRBD2,TRBV18,TRBJ2-7,NA,TGTGCCAGCTCCTCCGGGGGGGAGCGGTTCGAGCAGTACTTC,CASSSGGERFEQYF
NA,TRBV10-3,TRBJ2-1,NA,TGTGCCACTACGACGGATCAGGATGAGCAGTTCTTC,CATTTDQDEQFF